There are many counts of the clone carrying this TCR beta chain. Its antigen is still unknown. Each TCR beta library was made by quantitative 5'-RACE that incorporated molecular barcodes. MiXCR was run by TCRdb on the 5' RACE reads, yielding one entry per CDR3 protein. This sample has under 150,000 distinct CDR3 sequences, with 9.3% found just once. The sample is drawn from a study of CD8 T cells in ankylosing spondylitis. This CDR3 comprises 15 residues. The V end was cut by 7 bases, the J end by 4 bases, with 18 bases between. Germline V gene data show CDR1 as MDHEN and CDR2 as SYDVKM. Study findings and constraints: Roughly eight highly homologous variants formed a TCR beta motif that appeared characteristic of ankylosing spondylitis blood. Matched ankylosing spondylitis synovial fluid reportedly showed significant enrichment of disease-linked clones. Earlier studies detected some motif variants in reactive arthritis synovial fluid and blood.

Material for sequencing was blood, either unsorted or a sorted T cell fraction (not recorded which). This chain connects TRBV28 to TRBJ2-3, with D maybe TRBD2 (6 bases). The receptor's source is a male donor with ankylosing spondylitis or in good health (not recorded which). The CDR3 nucleotides read TGTGCCAGCAATGAGAGGGCGGGATCCTCAGATACGCAGTATTTT. Translating gives CASNERAGSSDTQYF.